This TCR beta chain comes out of a study of neurological immune-mediated disorders. As for this clonotype: Since a much larger clone is just one base distant, this may be a read error.

TCRdb called the 5' RACE reads again in MiXCR, with one record for every CDR3 protein. The sample records fewer than 45,000 distinct CDR3 sequences, roughly 7% being singletons. This CDR3 region has 14 residues. Trimming took 5 bases from V and 9 from J, leaving 14 bases between them. Germline loops: CDR1 SGHTA, CDR2 FQGNSA. This chain connects TRBV7-2 to TRBJ1-6; the D is unclear. Sequencing input: PBMCs. The sequence was obtained from a woman in her forties in good health. The CDR3 DNA follows: TGTGCCAGCAGCAGTCCGGTGATGAGTTCACCCCTCCACTTT. This gives the protein CASSSPVMSSPLHF.